This is a list of T cell receptor beta chains from one sample in a study of blood T cell repertoires in COVID-19. Clones were read by immunoSEQ multiplex PCR, and TCRdb kept only the in-frame ones, dropping some. Here the sample spans about 160,000 clones, roughly four fifths being singletons. The specimen sequenced was peripheral blood. The receptor set was obtained from a human donor in a cohort sampled during active COVID-19. The CDR3 runs from the conserved cysteine through the conserved F or W. The D gene is left open where the match is weak. The size entry is marked missing in some rows and otherwise reads once, few, many or a size class.

J gene: TRBJ2-5; D gene: TRBD2; V gene: TRBV9; CDR3 length: 16; clone size: once; CDR3 protein: CASSYSSGRVTETQYF; CDR3 DNA: TGTGCCAGCAGCTACAGTTCGGGGAGGGTAACGGAGACCCAGTACTTC
J gene: TRBJ1-5; D gene: -; V gene: TRBV10-3; CDR3 length: 14; clone size: once; CDR3 protein: CAIAQGISNQPQHF; CDR3 DNA: TGTGCCATCGCACAGGGTATTAGCAATCAGCCCCAGCATTTT
J gene: TRBJ2-3; D gene: -; V gene: TRBV24-1; CDR3 length: 15; clone size: once; CDR3 protein: CATSDVSGNTDTQYF; CDR3 DNA: TGTGCCACCAGTGATGTTTCGGGGAACACAGATACGCAGTATTTT
J gene: TRBJ1-6; D gene: -; V gene: TRBV28; CDR3 length: 13; clone size: -; CDR3 protein: CASSTTLRAPLHF; CDR3 DNA: TGTGCCAGCAGTACGACCTTGAGGGCACCCCTCCACTTT
J gene: TRBJ2-1; D gene: -; V gene: TRBV5-1; CDR3 length: 13; clone size: once; CDR3 protein: CASSSGPTSEQFF; CDR3 DNA: TGCGCCAGCAGCTCCGGTCCTACTTCTGAGCAGTTCTTC
J gene: TRBJ2-1; D gene: -; V gene: TRBV15; CDR3 length: 14; clone size: -; CDR3 protein: CATGGGSSYNEQFF; CDR3 DNA: TGTGCCACCGGGGGCGGGAGCTCCTACAATGAGCAGTTCTTC
J gene: TRBJ1-2; D gene: TRBD1; V gene: TRBV24-1; CDR3 length: 14; clone size: -; CDR3 protein: CATSDLGQAYGYTF; CDR3 DNA: TGTGCCACCAGTGACCTTGGACAGGCCTATGGCTACACCTTC
J gene: TRBJ2-3; D gene: -; V gene: TRBV7-3; CDR3 length: 15; clone size: -; CDR3 protein: CASSLYGGNTDTQYF; CDR3 DNA: TGTGCCAGCAGCTTATATGGCGGGAACACAGATACGCAGTATTTT
J gene: TRBJ2-3; D gene: -; V gene: TRBV30; CDR3 length: 15; clone size: few; CDR3 protein: CAWSIGQGLLHTQYF; CDR3 DNA: TGTGCCTGGAGCATCGGCCAGGGTCTTCTACATACGCAGTATTTT
J gene: TRBJ1-3; D gene: -; V gene: TRBV28; CDR3 length: 12; clone size: once; CDR3 protein: CATDTSGNTIYF; CDR3 DNA: TGTGCCACCGACACCTCTGGAAACACCATATATTTT
J gene: TRBJ1-1; D gene: TRBD1; V gene: TRBV25-1; CDR3 length: 14; clone size: few; CDR3 protein: CASSARDRATEAFF; CDR3 DNA: TGTGCCAGCAGTGCCCGGGACAGGGCCACTGAAGCTTTCTTT
J gene: TRBJ1-5; D gene: -; V gene: TRBV3-1/TRBV3-2; CDR3 length: 14; clone size: -; CDR3 protein: CASSQEHSNQPQHF; CDR3 DNA: TGTGCCAGCAGCCAAGAACATAGCAATCAGCCCCAGCATTTT
J gene: TRBJ2-1; D gene: TRBD1; V gene: TRBV9; CDR3 length: 17; clone size: -; CDR3 protein: CASSETAVTGAPNEQFF; CDR3 DNA: TGTGCCAGCAGCGAGACGGCGGTGACAGGGGCTCCCAATGAGCAGTTCTTC
J gene: TRBJ1-2; D gene: TRBD1; V gene: TRBV30; CDR3 length: 13; clone size: -; CDR3 protein: CAWFGYRGWGYTF; CDR3 DNA: TGTGCCTGGTTCGGGTACAGGGGTTGGGGCTACACCTTC
J gene: TRBJ2-5; D gene: -; V gene: TRBV27; CDR3 length: 12; clone size: -; CDR3 protein: CASSSMAGTQYF; CDR3 DNA: TGTGCCAGCAGTTCCATGGCTGGGACCCAGTACTTC
J gene: TRBJ2-3; D gene: -; V gene: TRBV5-8; CDR3 length: 15; clone size: -; CDR3 protein: CASSLVNRDTDTQYF; CDR3 DNA: TGTGCCAGCAGCTTGGTGAACAGGGACACAGATACGCAGTATTTT
J gene: TRBJ1-1; D gene: -; V gene: TRBV18; CDR3 length: 13; clone size: -; CDR3 protein: CASSGGQNTEAFF; CDR3 DNA: TGTGCCAGCTCGGGTGGACAGAACACTGAAGCTTTCTTT
J gene: TRBJ2-7; D gene: TRBD2; V gene: TRBV6-2/TRBV6-3; CDR3 length: 18; clone size: -; CDR3 protein: CASSGGLAARLEGHEQYF; CDR3 DNA: TGTGCCAGCAGTGGCGGACTAGCGGCAAGGTTAGAGGGACACGAGCAGTACTTC
J gene: TRBJ2-3; D gene: TRBD2; V gene: TRBV18; CDR3 length: 17; clone size: -; CDR3 protein: CASSPLGGDVFTDTQYF; CDR3 DNA: TGTGCCAGCTCACCACTGGGAGGGGACGTATTCACAGATACGCAGTATTTT
J gene: TRBJ2-2; D gene: -; V gene: TRBV7-2; CDR3 length: 15; clone size: -; CDR3 protein: CASRPRSLLTGELFF; CDR3 DNA: TGTGCCAGCAGGCCTCGGTCGTTGCTCACCGGGGAGCTGTTTTTT
J gene: TRBJ2-1; D gene: TRBD2; V gene: TRBV7-8; CDR3 length: 18; clone size: -; CDR3 protein: CASSHAKGRTSGNNEQFF; CDR3 DNA: TGTGCCAGCAGCCATGCGAAGGGTCGGACTAGCGGCAACAATGAGCAGTTCTTC
J gene: TRBJ2-5; D gene: TRBD1; V gene: TRBV10-3; CDR3 length: 15; clone size: -; CDR3 protein: CAISSGQGARETQYF; CDR3 DNA: TGTGCCATCAGCTCCGGACAGGGGGCGAGAGAGACCCAGTACTTC
J gene: TRBJ2-5; D gene: -; V gene: TRBV6-5; CDR3 length: 14; clone size: -; CDR3 protein: CASSYSSSGETQYF; CDR3 DNA: TGTGCCAGCAGTTACTCTTCGTCGGGGGAGACCCAGTACTTC
J gene: TRBJ2-1; D gene: TRBD1; V gene: TRBV24-1; CDR3 length: 16; clone size: -; CDR3 protein: CATSDTGTVTNNEQFF; CDR3 DNA: TGTGCCACCAGTGACACCGGGACAGTGACCAACAATGAGCAGTTCTTC
J gene: TRBJ1-1; D gene: TRBD1; V gene: TRBV28; CDR3 length: 16; clone size: -; CDR3 protein: CASSDGQGNMNTEAFF; CDR3 DNA: TGTGCCAGCAGTGACGGACAGGGAAATATGAACACTGAAGCTTTCTTT
J gene: TRBJ2-1; D gene: TRBD2; V gene: TRBV7-2; CDR3 length: 14; clone size: -; CDR3 protein: CASSLRAGRDEQFF; CDR3 DNA: TGTGCCAGCAGCTTAAGGGCGGGGAGGGATGAGCAGTTCTTC
J gene: TRBJ2-5; D gene: -; V gene: TRBV19; CDR3 length: 14; clone size: -; CDR3 protein: CASSQVRGGETQYF; CDR3 DNA: TGTGCCAGTAGCCAGGTCCGCGGCGGGGAGACCCAGTACTTC
J gene: TRBJ1-5; D gene: TRBD1; V gene: TRBV6-2/TRBV6-3; CDR3 length: 17; clone size: -; CDR3 protein: CASSAGTGGAGNQPQHF; CDR3 DNA: TGTGCCAGCAGTGCCGGAACAGGGGGCGCCGGGAATCAGCCCCAGCATTTT
J gene: TRBJ2-3; D gene: -; V gene: TRBV28; CDR3 length: 12; clone size: -; CDR3 protein: CASSLRGSTQYF; CDR3 DNA: TGTGCCAGCAGTTTAAGGGGTAGTACGCAGTATTTT
J gene: TRBJ2-7; D gene: -; V gene: TRBV4-3; CDR3 length: 15; clone size: -; CDR3 protein: CASSQDRESSYEQYF; CDR3 DNA: TGCGCCAGCAGCCAAGATCGCGAGAGCTCCTACGAGCAGTACTTC
J gene: TRBJ2-4; D gene: TRBD1; V gene: TRBV9; CDR3 length: 16; clone size: -; CDR3 protein: CASSVGGGATKNIQYF; CDR3 DNA: TGTGCCAGCAGCGTAGGAGGGGGCGCGACCAAAAACATTCAGTACTTC
J gene: TRBJ1-2; D gene: TRBD1; V gene: TRBV6-2/TRBV6-3; CDR3 length: 15; clone size: -; CDR3 protein: CASSFPTGVYYGYTF; CDR3 DNA: TGTGCCAGCAGTTTTCCGACAGGGGTATACTATGGCTACACCTTC
J gene: TRBJ2-7; D gene: TRBD2; V gene: TRBV27; CDR3 length: 15; clone size: -; CDR3 protein: CASSTTSGGKYEQYF; CDR3 DNA: TGTGCCAGCAGTACGACTAGCGGGGGGAAATACGAGCAGTACTTC
J gene: TRBJ2-4; D gene: TRBD2; V gene: TRBV10-3; CDR3 length: 14; clone size: -; CDR3 protein: CAISEGGAKNIQYF; CDR3 DNA: TGTGCCATCAGCGAGGGAGGGGCCAAAAACATTCAGTACTTC
J gene: TRBJ2-1; D gene: TRBD2; V gene: TRBV2; CDR3 length: 12; clone size: -; CDR3 protein: CASSALAGLQFF; CDR3 DNA: TGTGCCAGCAGCGCACTAGCGGGCCTTCAGTTCTTC
J gene: TRBJ2-7; D gene: TRBD1; V gene: TRBV11-2; CDR3 length: 13; clone size: -; CDR3 protein: CASTPGTGGEQYF; CDR3 DNA: TGTGCCAGCACCCCCGGGACAGGAGGCGAGCAGTACTTC